These T cell receptor beta chains were read from a single sample in a study of cytomegalovirus exposure and HLA in healthy donors. This table comes from immunoSEQ multiplex PCR, and its TCRdb copy is limited to in-frame clones, with some not included. The sample lists over 150,000 clones, around 88% occurring once. Input material: PBMCs. Receptor source: a man in his late teens or twenties in good health and CMV-seropositive. The conserved cysteine and the conserved F or W are not part of the CDR3 here.

v_call	j_call	cdr3_aa
TRBV7-9	TRBJ2-7	ASSLTGTLAAYEQY
TRBV2	TRBJ1-1	ASSEQNTEAF
TRBV5-4	TRBJ2-7	ASSLGGNGRRLYEQY
TRBV5-1	TRBJ2-2	ASRGRVGTGELF
TRBV5-1	TRBJ1-4	ASSLSEPNEKLF
TRBV25-1	TRBJ2-1	ASRGLAGGSEQF
TRBV7-6	TRBJ2-1	ASSSGQEVYNEQF
TRBV19	TRBJ1-5	ASSRGGVNQPQH
TRBV5-6	TRBJ2-7	ASSLQGDPSYEQY
TRBV27	TRBJ1-2	ASSQRSTRQGAGGYT
TRBV4-3	TRBJ2-3	ASSQDPGASGGADTQY
TRBV9	TRBJ2-7	ASSVGDRGYEQY
TRBV6-5	TRBJ2-5	ASSYSLRREQETQY
TRBV9	TRBJ2-3	ASSVSGGMTDTQY
TRBV29-1	TRBJ1-1	SVTTRLKEENEAF
TRBV4-3	TRBJ1-1	ASSQHLPETGGEAF
TRBV7-2	TRBJ2-5	ASSLDREGTQY
TRBV30	TRBJ2-5	AWSRDRRETQY
TRBV6-5	TRBJ2-1	ASSYSGGRTDEQF
TRBV28	TRBJ2-3	ASSNAGTSTDTQY
TRBV5-1	TRBJ1-2	ASSLRGSANYGYT
TRBV4-3	TRBJ2-3	ASSQDSGGAKDTQY
TRBV30	TRBJ1-1	AWSMGVLNTEAF
TRBV7-9	TRBJ2-7	ASGSTETYEQY
TRBV5-4	TRBJ2-7	ASSSGTGIYEQY
TRBV7-9	TRBJ1-1	ASSLAPGQRGSEAF
TRBV28	TRBJ2-3	ASSFRDSPTDTQY
TRBV5-6	TRBJ2-7	ASSLRQSSYEQY
TRBV19	TRBJ2-2	ASSPDRGSPSTGELF
TRBV28	TRBJ2-7	ASSTPRAPYEQY
TRBV7-2	TRBJ2-3	ASSSQWPTDTQY
TRBV5-8	TRBJ2-7	ASSLNAGIEQY
TRBV5-6	TRBJ1-2	ASSSTGNYGYT
TRBV6-1	TRBJ2-7	ASSADRLQGY
TRBV29-1	TRBJ1-5	SISGTDSNQPQH
TRBV4-3	TRBJ1-2	ASSQAGYGYT
TRBV29-1	TRBJ2-3	STSGESSTDTQY
TRBV6-5	TRBJ2-1	ASRATSVPYNEQF
TRBV18	TRBJ1-2	ASSPADFRGQGYT
TRBV4-1	TRBJ1-5	ASSQEDRVPQPQH
TRBV5-6	TRBJ1-2	ASSLGDYGYT